The present T cell receptor (beta chain) was sequenced within a study of blood T cell repertoires in COVID-19. In the source study's methods: Amplification of reference gene primers provided the estimated nucleated cell counts. The method was immunoSEQ multiplex PCR; TCRdb's version includes in-frame clones alone and lacks a portion of them. The V and J calls and clone size come from that table; D and trimming were worked out from the DNA. The sample consists of over 150,000 clones, more than 70% of them appearing once. Comment on this clone: The identical CDR3 is also encoded by other nucleotide sequences in the sample.

The CDR3 contains 16 residues. V lost 5 bases, J lost 5 bases, and 21 bases lay in between. The germline V gene encodes CDR1 SGHVS and CDR2 FNYEAQ. Sequenced: peripheral blood. The sequence was obtained from a young man with active or convalescent COVID-19. J is TRBJ2-5 and V is TRBV7-6; D is perhaps TRBD2 (6 bases). The CDR3 region has the DNA TGTGCCAGCAGCCCCGGGCTAGCCGGAGGAGGGGAGACCCAGTACTTC. This encodes CASSPGLAGGGETQYF.